Sequencing of this TCR beta chain was carried out in a study of T-cell reconstitution after alpha-beta-depleted transplantation in children. General observations from the study: The main origin of T-cell counts and diversity one year after transplant was newly produced T cells. Reportedly, only several hundred clones from non-depleted graft cells drove alpha-beta T-cell counts at about two months.

Preparation of the TCRbeta library involved a method that used unique molecular identifiers. From the PCR reads, TCRdb called clonotypes with MiXCR, one entry per CDR3 protein. The sample has around 700,000 distinct CDR3 sequences, around 13% seen once; the top ten hold 0.79%. Concerning this clonotype itself: Antigen: not known.

V lost 8 bases and J 6 bases, leaving 11 bases between the germline ends. Per germline, CDR1 LNHDA and CDR2 SQIVND (reference sequence). This CDR3 region has 11 residues. The sequence came from a girl aged 2-15 years with congenital amegakaryocytic thrombocytopenia, due to receive a stem cell transplant. Sequenced material: PBMCs, taken before TCRalphabeta/CD19-depleted stem cell transplant. This chain uses TRBV19 with TRBJ2-7; maybe TRBD1 (6 bases). This CDR3 reads CASANRAEQYF. DNA for the CDR3: TGTGCCAGTGCGAACAGGGCCGAGCAGTACTTC. Full variable domain (outside the CDR3, taken from reference TRBV19 and TRBJ2-7): DGGITQSPKYLFRKEGQNVTLSCEQNLNHDAMYWYRQDPGQGLRLIYYSQIVNDFQKGDIAEGYSVSREKKESFPLTVTSAQKNPTAFYLCASANRAEQYFGPGTRLTVT.